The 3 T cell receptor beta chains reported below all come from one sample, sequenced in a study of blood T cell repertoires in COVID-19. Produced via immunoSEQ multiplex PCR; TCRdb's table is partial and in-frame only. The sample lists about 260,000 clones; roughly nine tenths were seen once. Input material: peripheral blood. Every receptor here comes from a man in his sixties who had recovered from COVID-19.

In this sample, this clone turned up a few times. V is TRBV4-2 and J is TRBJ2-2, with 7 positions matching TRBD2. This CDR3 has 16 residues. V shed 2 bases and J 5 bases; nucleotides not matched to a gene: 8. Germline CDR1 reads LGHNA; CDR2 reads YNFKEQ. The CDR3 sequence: CASSQRRGGLTGELFF. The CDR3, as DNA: TGTGCCAGCAGCCAACGGCGCGGGGGACTGACCGGGGAGCTGTTTTTT.

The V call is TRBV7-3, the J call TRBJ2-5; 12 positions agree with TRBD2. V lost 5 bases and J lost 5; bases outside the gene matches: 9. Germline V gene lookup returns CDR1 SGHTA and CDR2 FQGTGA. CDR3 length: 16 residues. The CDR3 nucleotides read TGTGCCAGCAGCCGTGGACTAGCGGGGATCGTGGAGACCCAGTACTTC. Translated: CASSRGLAGIVETQYF.

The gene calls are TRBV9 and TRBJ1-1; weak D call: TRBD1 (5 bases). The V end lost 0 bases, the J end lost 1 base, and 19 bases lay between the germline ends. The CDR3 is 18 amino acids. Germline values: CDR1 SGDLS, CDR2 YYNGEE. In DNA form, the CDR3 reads TGTGCCAGCAGCGTAGAGCCCAGAGGTGGGGCCCCGAACACTGAAGCTTTCTTT. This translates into CASSVEPRGGAPNTEAFF. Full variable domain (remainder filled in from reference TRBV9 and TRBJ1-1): DSGVTQTPKHLITATGQRVTLRCSPRSGDLSVYWYQQSLDQGLQFLIQYYNGEERAKGNILERFSAQQFPDLHSELNLSSLELGDSALYFCASSVEPRGGAPNTEAFFGQGTRLTVV.